The rows below give T cell receptor beta chains drawn from one sample of a study of blood T cell repertoires in COVID-19. Assay used: immunoSEQ multiplex PCR; TCRdb lists only in-frame clones, some missing. This table holds nearly 110,000 clones, 60% to 85% found once. The source material was peripheral blood. The receptors were gathered from a man in his 70s with acute or convalescent COVID-19. The conserved cysteine and the conserved F or W are not part of the CDR3 here. The order of the fields is D gene, clone size, V gene, CDR3 protein. The D gene is left open where the match is weak. Expanded clones are given a class, and other clones once, few, many or no size at all.

>.|few|TRBV19
ASSIRSLKADEQF
>TRBD1|.|TRBV6-5
ASSYSGTGTYEQY
>.|.|TRBV30
AWRDPDSRDYGYT
>.|.|TRBV9
ASSVGGQNTEAF
>.|.|TRBV2
ASSRPPGTPSSGNTIY
>.|.|TRBV27
ASGAGSNQPQH
>.|.|TRBV12-5
ASGPDTFLNNEQF
>TRBD1|.|TRBV18
ASSPGQGGELF
>TRBD1|.|TRBV7-9
ASSSPGQPNTGELF
>.|once|TRBV4-3
ASSQEGPGKSYEQY
>TRBD1|once|TRBV5-8
ASSLIGTGALSIHGYT
>TRBD2|once|TRBV11-2
ASSSYRMGLATDTQY
>TRBD1|.|TRBV5-1
ASSLFTGTGVGEQY
>TRBD1|.|TRBV11-2
ASSLARDRGWETQY
>.|.|TRBV5-1
ASSLRSSGNTGELF
>.|.|TRBV19
ASSTRGQRGDGYT
>TRBD1|.|TRBV6-5
ASSYSWTGDGYEQY
>TRBD1|once|TRBV2
ASSAAGGEYNSPLH
>TRBD2|few|TRBV3-1/TRBV3-2
ASSAAGRETQY
>.|.|TRBV19
ASRGAGSSYNEQF
>TRBD1|.|TRBV2
ASSEVDREQPQH
>.|.|TRBV28
ASRLQGGSQPQH
>.|.|TRBV20-1
SAEGVEAF
>.|.|TRBV14
ASSQVTSDYGYT
>TRBD2|.|TRBV7-9
ASSLASGGSYEQY
>.|.|TRBV6-5
ASSYMGHDTQY
>TRBD2|.|TRBV4-1
ASSQDAASSGGTDTQY
>.|.|TRBV9
ASSVSAGTEAF
>TRBD1|.|TRBV3-1/TRBV3-2
ASSTWAGQANEKLF
>TRBD1|.|TRBV9
ASSVGLGTAGVYEQY
>TRBD1|.|TRBV7-2
ASNAQGGGYT
>.|few|TRBV12-3/TRBV12-4
ASSQDSPYGYT
>.|.|TRBV5-1
ASSFGGQTEAF
>TRBD1|.|TRBV3-1/TRBV3-2
ASSQESLGTGSETQY
>.|.|TRBV5-1
ASSLRQGLGARTESPLH
>TRBD1|.|TRBV4-3
ASSQGTGGLETQY
>.|once|TRBV9
ASSVSPRGTEAF
>.|.|TRBV11-2
ASSRASEAF
>TRBD2|few|TRBV19
ASSIDRTSGTVNEQF
>TRBD1|.|TRBV7-3
ASSATGGEYNEQF
>.|few|TRBV3-1/TRBV3-2
ASSHREVYNEQF
>TRBD2|.|TRBV19
ASIPSGGPSTDTQY
>TRBD1|.|TRBV9
ASSADRGQETQY
>.|once|TRBV25-1
ASSERAYEQY
>.|few|TRBV7-9
ASSRGERTEAF
>TRBD2|.|TRBV5-1
ASSSFTSGGEDTQY